The TCR beta chain under discussion was sequenced for a study of cytomegalovirus exposure and HLA in healthy donors. Findings and limits, study-wide: Association of a missense DCLRE1C variant with TCR beta V- and J-gene trimming was reported in a later analysis. Presence/absence analyses supposed approximately even sequencing depth among donors. In a later analysis, at a false discovery rate of 0.05, under 20,000 TCR beta sequences were associated with HLA alleles.

This clone was counted between two and nine times. Its antigen is undetermined. With 60 Vbeta and 13 Jbeta primers, the PCR was carried out. The protocol was immunoSEQ multiplex PCR, while the TCRdb copy is restricted to in-frame clones and leaves out a portion. The repertoire holds about 150,000 clones, with around 66% as singletons. The CDR3 has 17 residues. The V gene end was trimmed by 1 base and the J gene end by 7 bases; junction bases not matched to a gene: 16. Per germline, CDR1 SGHVS and CDR2 FQNEAQ. This chain uses TRBV7-8 with TRBJ2-7; 7 bases fit TRBD2. This receptor was identified in a young woman in good health and CMV-seropositive. The sample comprised PBMCs. The CDR3 loop is CASSLGRSSGSLGEQYF. Written as DNA, the CDR3 is TGTGCCAGCAGCTTAGGCCGGTCTAGCGGATCACTGGGGGAGCAGTACTTC.